These 27 T cell receptor beta chains share one sample of origin, sequenced in a study of blood T cell repertoires in COVID-19. TCRdb keeps only in-frame clones here, not all; method: immunoSEQ multiplex PCR. The sample carries about 260,000 clones, around 84% recorded once. The sample comprised peripheral blood. The receptors stem from a man in his sixties with acute or convalescent COVID-19.

The chain uses TRBV5-6 and TRBJ1-2; tentative D call: TRBD1 (6 bases). From germline, CDR1 is SGHDT and CDR2 YYEEEE. The V end lost 0 bases, the J end lost 5 bases, and 17 bases lay between the germline ends. The CDR3 covers 16 residues. CDR3 sequence reads: CASSLDSAVRGYGYTF. The CDR3 DNA sequence: TGTGCCAGCAGCTTGGATTCGGCTGTCAGGGGATATGGCTACACCTTC. Together with reference TRBV5-6 and TRBJ1-2, the CDR3 gives the full variable domain: DAGVTQSPTHLIKTRGQQVTLRCSPKSGHDTVSWYQQALGQGPQFIFQYYEEEERQRGNFPDRFSGHQFPNYSSELNVNALLLGDSALYLCASSLDSAVRGYGYTFGSGTRLTVV.

The rearrangement joins TRBV5-1 to TRBJ2-1; a possible D gene is TRBD1 (7 bases). Germline CDR1 and CDR2: SGHRS and YFSETQ. Trimming pared 4 bases from V and 0 bases from J, leaving 14 bases between. The CDR3 consists of 16 residues. CDR3 region: CASSGGGSSSYNEQFF. The CDR3, as DNA: TGCGCCAGCAGCGGAGGGGGCTCCAGCTCCTACAATGAGCAGTTCTTC.

The chain has TRBV19 and TRBJ2-1; tentatively, D is TRBD1 (5 bases). With 1 base removed from V and 1 base from J, the gap between germline ends came to 14 bases. The CDR3 totals 17 residues. Germline CDR1 is LNHDA and CDR2 is SQIVND (reference sequence). DNA of the CDR3: TGTGCCAGTAGTATAGCCAGGGTGACTCCTTCCTACAATGAGCAGTTCTTC. This codes for CASSIARVTPSYNEQFF.

J is TRBJ1-1 and V is TRBV3-1 (or the pseudogene TRBV3-2); D gene uncertain. This CDR3 has 14 amino acids. Trimming pared 4 bases from V and 1 base from J, leaving 10 bases between. Germline values: CDR1 LGHDT, CDR2 YNNKEL (reference sequence). The CDR3 DNA is TGTGCCAGCAGCCCAGATTCGGGGAACACTGAAGCTTTCTTT. Translated, it gives CASSPDSGNTEAFF.

The gene calls are TRBV6-5 and TRBJ1-2, with TRBD1 matching 8 bases. This CDR3 comprises 15 residues. Germline lookup yields CDR1 MNHEY and CDR2 SVGAGI. The V segment lost 7 bases and the J segment 1 base; nucleotides outside the gene matches: 8. The CDR3 DNA reads TGTGCCAGCACCCCTGGGACAGGAAATAACTATGGCTACACCTTC. This sequence encodes CASTPGTGNNYGYTF.

V is TRBV4-1 and J is TRBJ1-1, with D uncertain. V dropped 1 base and J dropped 12 bases, with 18 bases sitting between them. The CDR3 totals 14 residues. The germline V gene has CDR1 MGHRA and CDR2 YSYEKL. The CDR3 spells CASSQVSGTLKSFF. In DNA, the CDR3 is TGCGCCAGCAGCCAAGTTTCAGGAACGCTCAAATCTTTCTTT.

This clone was detected only a few times. The chain joins TRBV6-2 or TRBV6-3 to TRBJ2-7; weak D call: TRBD1 (5 bases). Germline CDR1 is MNHEY and CDR2 is SVGEGT. The length of the CDR3 is 13 residues. V gave up 2 bases and J gave up 3 bases, with 8 bases separating them. For the CDR3, the DNA is TGTGCCAGCAGTTACACAGGTAACTACGAGCAGTACTTC. This translates into CASSYTGNYEQYF.

The chain combines TRBV6-2 or TRBV6-3 with TRBJ2-3; 8 bases fit TRBD2. The CDR3 is 19 amino acids. V lost 6 bases to trimming and J lost 5 bases; unmatched junction nucleotides: 22. The germline CDR1 and CDR2 sequences are MNHEY and SVGEGT. CDR3 in amino acids: CASSPRGLGKREIEDTQYF. CDR3 DNA: TGTGCCAGCAGCCCTCGGGGCTTAGGGAAGCGGGAGATAGAAGATACGCAGTATTTT.

This clone was seen a handful of times. The chain carries TRBV18 and TRBJ2-2; D not certain. Germline assignment: CDR1 KGHSH and CDR2 LQKENI. This CDR3 region has 13 residues. V was clipped by 2 bases and J by 4 bases, with 5 bases between them. This CDR3 reads CASSPGPTGELFF. The CDR3 DNA sequence: TGTGCCAGCTCACCAGGGCCCACCGGGGAGCTGTTTTTT.

This clone was recorded once. This chain joins TRBV7-9 and TRBJ2-1; 7 positions match TRBD1. The ends lost 0 bases at V and 5 bases at J; junction bases unmatched: 1. Germline lookup yields CDR1 SEHNR and CDR2 FQNEAQ (reference sequence). The CDR3 extends over 14 amino acids. In nucleotides, the CDR3 is TGTGCCAGCAGCTTAGCCAGGGGGAACAATGAGCAGTTCTTC. Its protein is CASSLARGNNEQFF.

The chain links TRBV6-2 or TRBV6-3 to TRBJ2-5; tentative D call: TRBD1 (6 bases). Germline CDR1 MNHEY, CDR2 SVGEGT. Trimming stripped 2 bases from V and 2 bases from J, with 15 bases between. This CDR3 contains 16 residues. The CDR3 sequence: CASSYVAGDLQETQYF. Here the CDR3 DNA reads TGTGCCAGCAGTTACGTGGCAGGGGACCTACAAGAGACCCAGTACTTC.

This chain links TRBV28 with TRBJ1-5; TRBD1 agrees at 7 bases. The CDR3 totals 14 residues. The junction had 3 bases not matched to a gene; V was cut back by 7 bases and J by 0 bases. Germline V gene sequence: CDR1 MDHEN, CDR2 SYDVKM. CDR3 protein: CASKTGRSNQPQHF. CDR3 coding DNA: TGTGCCAGCAAGACAGGGCGTAGCAATCAGCCCCAGCATTTT.

This rearrangement joins TRBV28 to TRBJ2-5; TRBD1 aligns across 7 bases. CDR1 and CDR2 from the germline V gene are MDHEN and SYDVKM. Trimming took 4 bases from V and 4 from J; bases not matched to a gene: 6. The CDR3 consists of 14 residues. CDR3 protein: CASSSYRGLETQYF. The CDR3 bases are TGTGCCAGCAGTTCCTACAGGGGTTTAGAGACCCAGTACTTC.

The rearrangement uses TRBV14 and TRBJ1-2; 8 positions agree with TRBD1. The germline V gene has CDR1 SGHDN and CDR2 FVKESK. There are 15 residues in the CDR3. Losses at the gene ends were 4 bases for V and 4 bases for J; bases not matched to a gene: 8. In nucleotides, the CDR3 is TGTGCCAGCAGCCTCGGGACAGGATCCCGCTATGGCTACACCTTC. Protein sequence: CASSLGTGSRYGYTF.

This rearrangement joins TRBV7-9 to TRBJ2-2; 8 bases align to TRBD1. V lost 4 bases to trimming and J lost 3 bases; unmatched junction nucleotides: 4. Per germline, CDR1 SEHNR and CDR2 FQNEAQ (reference sequence). CDR3 length equals 15 residues. In DNA form, the CDR3 reads TGTGCCAGCAGCTCGGGACAGGATGACACCGGGGAGCTGTTTTTT. This codes for CASSSGQDDTGELFF.

This clone was picked up a small number of times. The chain employs TRBV7-2 and TRBJ2-1; 9 bases map to TRBD1. Germline assignment: CDR1 SGHTA and CDR2 FQGNSA. The CDR3 is 16 amino acids. With V trimmed by 5 bases and J by 3 bases, 8 bases remained unmatched. CDR3 DNA sequence: TGTGCCAGCAGCCTGCGGACAGGGGCTTACTACAATGAGCAGTTCTTC. This codes for CASSLRTGAYYNEQFF.

The chain employs TRBV27 and TRBJ2-2; maybe TRBD2 (5 bases). Trimming removed 0 bases from V and 7 bases from J, with 6 bases in between. Germline CDR1 is MNHEY and CDR2 is SMNVEV (reference sequence). CDR3 size: 13 residues. The CDR3 sequence is CASSLSAGGELFF. For the CDR3, the DNA is TGTGCCAGCAGTTTATCGGCGGGCGGGGAGCTGTTTTTT.

The gene calls are TRBV10-1 and TRBJ1-4; D is possibly TRBD1 (6 bases). V lost 6 bases to trimming and J lost 7 bases, with 12 bases between them. The germline CDR1 and CDR2 sequences are WNHNN and SYGVQD (reference sequence). The length of the CDR3 is 13 residues. CDR3 amino acids: CASSDGQSEKLFF. The CDR3 DNA follows: TGCGCCAGCAGCGACGGACAGTCTGAAAAACTGTTTTTT.

The CDR3 DNA sequence: TGTGCCTGGGGGGAGGATGGCTACACCTTC. Amino acids: CAWGEDGYTF. V usage is TRBV30 and J usage is TRBJ1-2; D not certain. With 5 bases removed from V and 6 bases from J, the gap between germline ends came to 7 bases. The V gene's germline CDR1 is GTSNPN and CDR2 SVGIG (reference sequence). The CDR3 is 10 amino acids.

CDR3 in amino acids: CASSFGSLAYEQYF. CDR3 bases: TGTGCCAGCAGCTTTGGTAGCCTCGCCTACGAGCAGTACTTC. The V and J genes are TRBV7-2 and TRBJ2-7; D not certain. V lost 3 bases, J lost 2 bases, and 11 bases lay in between. This CDR3 contains 14 residues. Germline V CDR1 and CDR2: SGHTA, FQGNSA.

The V and J genes are TRBV9 and TRBJ1-2; possibly TRBD1 for D (6 bases). CDR1 is SGDLS and CDR2 is YYNGEE in the germline V gene. CDR3 length: 15 amino acids. Trimming took off 4 bases at V and 6 bases at J, with 19 bases between the two ends. CDR3 bases: TGTGCCAGCAGCCCCCAAGGGGGAATACGCCATGGCTACACCTTC. Encoded protein: CASSPQGGIRHGYTF.

The rearrangement joins TRBV21-1 to TRBJ2-4; the table's D gene call, TRBD2, was not cross checked with the DNA. TRBV21-1 counts as a pseudogene. This CDR3 is built from 15 residues. The CDR3 loop reads CASSKGCAAKNIQYF. Here the CDR3 DNA reads TGTGCCAGCAGCAAAGGTTGTGCGGCCAAAAACATTCAGTACTTC.

This clone has only one observation. The J gene is TRBJ2-3, the V gene TRBV6-5, with 7 bases matching TRBD2. After removal of 7 bases from V and 3 bases from J, the junction contained 7 bases not matched to a gene. Germline V lookup: CDR1 MNHEY, CDR2 SVGAGI. This CDR3 comprises 14 residues. The CDR3 sequence: CASTRGTTTDTQYF. CDR3 in DNA: TGTGCCAGCACTCGAGGGACTACGACAGATACGCAGTATTTT.

The V gene is TRBV11-2, the J gene TRBJ2-5, with 12 bases aligning to TRBD2. Trimming took 5 bases from V and 0 from J; bases not matched to a gene: 7. CDR3 length equals 17 residues. Germline V gives CDR1 SGHAT, CDR2 FQNNGV. The CDR3 here is CASSEVTSGGYQETQYF. The CDR3 region has the DNA TGTGCCAGCAGCGAGGTGACTAGCGGGGGATACCAAGAGACCCAGTACTTC. Filled out from reference TRBV11-2 and TRBJ2-5, the complete variable domain reads EAGVAQSPRYKIIEKRQSVAFWCNPISGHATLYWYQQILGQGPKLLIQFQNNGVVDDSQLPKDRFSAERLKGVDSTLKIQPAKLEDSAVYLCASSEVTSGGYQETQYFGPGTRLLVL.

The J gene is TRBJ2-5, the V gene TRBV4-1; tentative D call: TRBD1 (5 bases). The ends were cut back, 1 base at V and 3 bases at J, with 12 bases in the middle. Germline V gives CDR1 MGHRA, CDR2 YSYEKL. This CDR3 has 15 amino acids. CDR3 region: CASSQGRGRKETQYF. In DNA, the CDR3 is TGCGCCAGCAGCCAAGGAAGGGGTAGAAAAGAGACCCAGTACTTC.

The J gene is TRBJ2-6, the V gene TRBV11-1; 8 nucleotides agree with TRBD1. In germline, CDR1 is SGHAT, CDR2 FQDESV (reference sequence). V gave up 0 bases and J gave up 3 bases; unmatched junction bases: 7. This CDR3 region has 18 residues. This chain's CDR3 is CASSLAGQGAFGANVLTF. DNA of the CDR3: TGTGCCAGCAGCTTAGCGGGCCAGGGGGCGTTTGGGGCCAACGTCCTGACTTTC.

This chain links TRBV5-1 with TRBJ1-1; D possibly corresponds to TRBD1 (5 bases). The CDR3 is 14 residues long. Germline CDR1 is SGHRS and CDR2 is YFSETQ. Trimming cost V 2 bases and J 4 bases, with 12 bases left between them. CDR3 loop: CASSFLTTGTEAFF. The CDR3 nucleotides are TGCGCCAGCAGCTTCTTAACTACAGGCACTGAAGCTTTCTTT.